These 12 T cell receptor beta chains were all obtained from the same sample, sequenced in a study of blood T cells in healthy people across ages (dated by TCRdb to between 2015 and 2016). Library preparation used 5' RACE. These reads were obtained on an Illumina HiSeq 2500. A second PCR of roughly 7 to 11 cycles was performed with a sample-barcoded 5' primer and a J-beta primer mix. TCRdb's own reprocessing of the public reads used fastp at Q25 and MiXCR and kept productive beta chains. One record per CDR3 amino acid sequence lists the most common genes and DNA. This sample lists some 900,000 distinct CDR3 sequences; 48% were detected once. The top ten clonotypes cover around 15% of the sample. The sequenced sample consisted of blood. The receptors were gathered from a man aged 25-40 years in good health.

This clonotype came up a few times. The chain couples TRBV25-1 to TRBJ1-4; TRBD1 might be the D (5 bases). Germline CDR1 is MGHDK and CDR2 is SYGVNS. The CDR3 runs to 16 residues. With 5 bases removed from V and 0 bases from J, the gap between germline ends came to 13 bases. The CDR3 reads CASSWRGRTTNEKLFF. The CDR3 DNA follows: TGTGCCAGCAGTTGGAGGGGACGGACAACTAATGAAAAACTGTTTTTT.

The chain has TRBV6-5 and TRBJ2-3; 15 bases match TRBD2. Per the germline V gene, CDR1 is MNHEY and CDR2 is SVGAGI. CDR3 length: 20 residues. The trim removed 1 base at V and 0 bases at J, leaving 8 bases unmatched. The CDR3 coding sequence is TGTGCCAGCAGTTACTTGGGACTAGCGGGGGGAAGTGCTAGCACAGATACGCAGTATTTT. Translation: CASSYLGLAGGSASTDTQYF.

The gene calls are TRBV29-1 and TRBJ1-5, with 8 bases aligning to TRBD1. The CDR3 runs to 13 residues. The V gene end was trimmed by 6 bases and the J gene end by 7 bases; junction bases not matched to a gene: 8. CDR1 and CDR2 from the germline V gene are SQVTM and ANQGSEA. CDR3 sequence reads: CSVETGEGQPQHF. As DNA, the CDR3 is TGCAGCGTCGAGACAGGGGAAGGGCAGCCCCAGCATTTT.

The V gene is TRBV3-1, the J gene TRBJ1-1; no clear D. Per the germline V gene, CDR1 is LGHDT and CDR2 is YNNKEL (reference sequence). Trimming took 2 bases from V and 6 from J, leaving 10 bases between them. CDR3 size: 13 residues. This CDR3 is CASSQFGYAEAFF. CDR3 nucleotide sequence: TGTGCCAGCAGCCAATTCGGTTACGCTGAAGCTTTCTTT.

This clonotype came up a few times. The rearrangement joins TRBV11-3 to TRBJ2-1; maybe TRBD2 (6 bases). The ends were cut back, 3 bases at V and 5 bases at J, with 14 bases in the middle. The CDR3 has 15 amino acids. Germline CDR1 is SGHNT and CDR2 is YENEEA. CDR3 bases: TGTGCCAGCAGCTTGGGGGGAGGTTACAACAATGAGCAGTTCTTC. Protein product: CASSLGGGYNNEQFF.

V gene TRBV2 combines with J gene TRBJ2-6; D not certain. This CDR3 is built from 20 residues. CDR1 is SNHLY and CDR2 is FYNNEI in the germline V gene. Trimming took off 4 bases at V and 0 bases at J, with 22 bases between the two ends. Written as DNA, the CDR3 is TGTGCCAGCAGTGTCCCCTCGTATCTAGTAAGGGCCTCTGGGGCCAACGTCCTGACTTTC. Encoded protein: CASSVPSYLVRASGANVLTF. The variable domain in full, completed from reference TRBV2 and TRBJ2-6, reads EPEVTQTPSHQVTQMGQEVILRCVPISNHLYFYWYRQILGQKVEFLVSFYNNEISEKSEIFDDQFSVERPDGSNFTLKIRSTKLEDSAMYFCASSVPSYLVRASGANVLTFGAGSRLTVL.

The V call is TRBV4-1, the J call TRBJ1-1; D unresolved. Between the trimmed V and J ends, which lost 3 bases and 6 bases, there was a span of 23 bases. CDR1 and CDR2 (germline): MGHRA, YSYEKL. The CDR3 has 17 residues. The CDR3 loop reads CASSQESTLRRRAEAFF. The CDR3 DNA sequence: TGCGCCAGCAGCCAGGAGTCCACACTGAGGAGGAGGGCTGAAGCTTTCTTT.

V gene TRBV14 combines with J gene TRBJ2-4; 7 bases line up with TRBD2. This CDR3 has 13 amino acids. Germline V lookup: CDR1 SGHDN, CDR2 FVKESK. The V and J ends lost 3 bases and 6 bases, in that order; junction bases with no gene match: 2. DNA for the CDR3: TGTGCCAGCAGCCATGGCGGGGGAAACATTCAGTACTTC. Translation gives CASSHGGGNIQYF.

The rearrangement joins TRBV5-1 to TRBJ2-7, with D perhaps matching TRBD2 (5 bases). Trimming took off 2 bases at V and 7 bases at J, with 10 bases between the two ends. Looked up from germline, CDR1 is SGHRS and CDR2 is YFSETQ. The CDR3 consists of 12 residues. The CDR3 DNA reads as TGCGCCAGCAGCTTTGATCCGGGAGAGCAGTACTTC. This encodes CASSFDPGEQYF.

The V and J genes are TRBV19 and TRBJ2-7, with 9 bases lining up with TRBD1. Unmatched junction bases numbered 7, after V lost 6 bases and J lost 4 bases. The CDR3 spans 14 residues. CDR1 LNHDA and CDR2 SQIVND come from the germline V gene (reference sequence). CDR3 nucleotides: TGTGCCAGTAGCACACAGGGGGCGTCTTACGAGCAGTACTTC. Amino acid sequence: CASSTQGASYEQYF.

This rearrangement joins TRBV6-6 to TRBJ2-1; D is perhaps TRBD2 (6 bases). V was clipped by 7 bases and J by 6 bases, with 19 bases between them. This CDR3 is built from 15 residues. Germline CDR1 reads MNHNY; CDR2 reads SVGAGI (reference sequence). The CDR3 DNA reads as TGTGCCAGCACCGATAGCGGATACACCTCCAATGAGCAGTTCTTC. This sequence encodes CASTDSGYTSNEQFF.

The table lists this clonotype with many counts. For the CDR3, the DNA is TGTGCCAGCAGTCGCGATGGGGGAACAGATACGCAGTATTTT. Its protein is CASSRDGGTDTQYF. The chain has TRBV12-3 or TRBV12-4 and TRBJ2-3, with D possibly called TRBD1 or TRBD2 (5 bases each). The CDR3 extends over 14 amino acids. V dropped 5 bases and J dropped 3 bases, with 12 bases sitting between them.